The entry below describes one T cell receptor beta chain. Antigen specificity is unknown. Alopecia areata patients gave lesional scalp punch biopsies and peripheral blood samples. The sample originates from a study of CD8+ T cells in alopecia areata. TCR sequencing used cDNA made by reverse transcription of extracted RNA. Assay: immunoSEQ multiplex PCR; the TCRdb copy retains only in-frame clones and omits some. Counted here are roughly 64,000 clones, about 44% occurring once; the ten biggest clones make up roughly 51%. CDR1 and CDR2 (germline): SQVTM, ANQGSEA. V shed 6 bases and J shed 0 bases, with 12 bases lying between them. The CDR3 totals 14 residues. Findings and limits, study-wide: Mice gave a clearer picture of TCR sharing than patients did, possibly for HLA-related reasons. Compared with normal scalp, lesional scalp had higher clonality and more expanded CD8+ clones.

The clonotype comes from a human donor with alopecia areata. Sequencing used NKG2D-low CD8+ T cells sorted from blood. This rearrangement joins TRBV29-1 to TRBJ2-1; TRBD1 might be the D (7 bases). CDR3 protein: CSVGGQSSYNEQFF. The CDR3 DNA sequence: TGCAGCGTGGGGGGACAGAGCTCCTACAATGAGCAGTTCTTC.